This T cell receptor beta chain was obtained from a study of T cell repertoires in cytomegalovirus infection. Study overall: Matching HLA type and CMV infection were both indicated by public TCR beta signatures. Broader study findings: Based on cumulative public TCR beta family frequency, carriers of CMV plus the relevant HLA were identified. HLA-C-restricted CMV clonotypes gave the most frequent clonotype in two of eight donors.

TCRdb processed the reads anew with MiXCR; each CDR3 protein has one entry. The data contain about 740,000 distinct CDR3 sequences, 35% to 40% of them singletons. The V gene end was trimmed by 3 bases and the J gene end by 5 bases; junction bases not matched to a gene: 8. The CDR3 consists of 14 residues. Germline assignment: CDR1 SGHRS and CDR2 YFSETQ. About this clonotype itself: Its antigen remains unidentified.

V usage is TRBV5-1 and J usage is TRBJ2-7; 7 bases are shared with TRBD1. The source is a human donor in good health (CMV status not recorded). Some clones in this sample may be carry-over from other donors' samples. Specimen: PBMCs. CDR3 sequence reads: CASSYRDSFDEQYF. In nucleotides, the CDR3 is TGCGCCAGCAGCTACCGGGACAGTTTCGACGAGCAGTACTTC.